This TCR beta chain derives from a study of T cell repertoires in cytomegalovirus infection. Study information: Well-studied HLA-B-restricted CMV epitopes were used in the study alongside recently identified HLA-C-restricted ones. Indicated by public TCR beta signatures were CMV infection and matching HLA type. Findings and caveats of the study: Public TCR beta family frequency separated CMV-and-HLA carriers, including in an independent cohort. CMV-specific TCR beta clonotypes restricted by HLA-C dominated the ex vivo response.

TCRdb recomputed calls from the reads with MiXCR, one row per CDR3 protein. The data hold just under 500,000 distinct CDR3 sequences, with 33% observed a single time. Trimming cost V 5 bases and J 5 bases, with 17 bases left between them. Germline assignment: CDR1 SGHTA and CDR2 FQGNSA. The CDR3 has 15 residues. This clonotype was seen ten or more times. The antigen remains unidentified. The input for sequencing was cultured PBMCs, taken from culture after CMV antigen stimulation. This clonotype was obtained from a human donor in good health (CMV status not recorded). Some clones in this sample may be carry-over from other donors' samples. The V call is TRBV7-2, the J call TRBJ2-3; D remains ambiguous. This chain's CDR3 is CASSPTSSWGDTQYF. The CDR3 coding sequence is TGTGCCAGCAGCCCTACGTCCTCCTGGGGAGATACGCAGTATTTT.